This TCR beta chain was sequenced during a study of graft-versus-host responses after intestinal transplantation. Study in general: Every recipient underwent anti-thymocyte globulin induction, then tacrolimus and steroids for around three years. Study-wide points: Within the allografts of patients who had graft-donor T cell macrochimerism, graft-versus-host to host-versus-graft clonal ratios were high. In recipient marrow, GvH clones were found, and some appeared first in ileum or blood.

Generated by immunoSEQ multiplex PCR, the TCRdb table keeps only in-frame clones and is missing some. The table includes about 92,000 clones, approximately 90% detected once. With regard to this clone: Its antigen is unknown.

The CDR3 contains 15 residues. Germline V gene lookup returns CDR1 MNHNY and CDR2 SVGAGI (reference sequence). V trimming: 6 bases; J trimming: 5 bases; junction bases outside the gene matches: 12. Material: unstimulated CD8+ T cells sorted from spleen or lymph node cells, obtained before intestinal transplant. This chain connects TRBV6-6 to TRBJ1-1, with TRBD1 matching 7 bases. The TCR originated in a human donor who received an intestinal transplant. The CDR3 is CASSQMTGLRTEAFF. As DNA, the CDR3 is TGTGCCAGCAGCCAGATGACAGGGTTAAGGACTGAAGCTTTCTTT.